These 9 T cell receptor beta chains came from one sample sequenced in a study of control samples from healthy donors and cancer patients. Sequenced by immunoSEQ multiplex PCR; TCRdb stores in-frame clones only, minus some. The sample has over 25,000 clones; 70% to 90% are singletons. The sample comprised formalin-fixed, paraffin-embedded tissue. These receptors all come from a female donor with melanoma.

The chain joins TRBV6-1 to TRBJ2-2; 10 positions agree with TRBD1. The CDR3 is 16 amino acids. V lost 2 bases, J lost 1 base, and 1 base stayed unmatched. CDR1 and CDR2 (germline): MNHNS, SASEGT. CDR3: CASSERTGGNTGELFF. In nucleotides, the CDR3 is TGTGCCAGCAGTGAAAGGACAGGGGGGAACACCGGGGAGCTGTTTTTT.

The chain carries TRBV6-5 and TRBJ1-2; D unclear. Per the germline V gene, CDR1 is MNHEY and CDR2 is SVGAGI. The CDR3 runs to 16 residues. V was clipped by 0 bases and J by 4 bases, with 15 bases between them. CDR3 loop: CASSYSIGAAFYGYTF. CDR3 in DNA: TGTGCCAGCAGTTACTCGATTGGTGCGGCCTTCTATGGCTACACCTTC.

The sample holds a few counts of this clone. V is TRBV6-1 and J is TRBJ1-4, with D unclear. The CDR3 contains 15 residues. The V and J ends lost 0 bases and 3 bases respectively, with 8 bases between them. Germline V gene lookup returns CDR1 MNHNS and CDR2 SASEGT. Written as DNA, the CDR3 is TGTGCCAGCAGTGAAGCGCCAGGAGCTAATGAAAAACTGTTTTTT. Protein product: CASSEAPGANEKLFF.

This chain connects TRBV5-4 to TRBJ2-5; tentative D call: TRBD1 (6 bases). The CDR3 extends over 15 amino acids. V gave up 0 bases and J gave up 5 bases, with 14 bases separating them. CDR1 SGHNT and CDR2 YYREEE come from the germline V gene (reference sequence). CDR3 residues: CASSLVVRGRETQYF. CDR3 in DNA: TGTGCCAGCAGCTTGGTCGTCAGGGGCCGGGAGACCCAGTACTTC.

For the CDR3, the DNA is TGTGCCAGCAGTGAAGTGGTTGTCACTGAAGCTTTCTTT. It translates to CASSEVVVTEAFF. The chain carries TRBV2 and TRBJ1-1; D call uncertain. The CDR3 consists of 13 residues. Germline CDR1 is SNHLY and CDR2 is FYNNEI. Trimming removed 1 base at V and 4 bases at J, with 7 bases between.

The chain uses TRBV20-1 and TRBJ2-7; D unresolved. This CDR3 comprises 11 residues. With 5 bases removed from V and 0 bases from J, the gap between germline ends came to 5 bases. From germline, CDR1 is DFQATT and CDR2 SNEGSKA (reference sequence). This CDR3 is CSASNSYEQYF. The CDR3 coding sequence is TGCAGTGCTTCCAACTCCTACGAGCAGTACTTC.

CDR3 sequence: CASKMREGLYNEQFF. CDR3 bases: TGTGCCAGTAAGATGAGGGAGGGCCTATACAATGAGCAGTTCTTC. This chain connects TRBV19 to TRBJ2-1; TRBD2 agrees at 7 bases. Losses at the gene ends were 7 bases for V and 4 bases for J; bases not matched to a gene: 10. This CDR3 spans 15 amino acids. From germline, CDR1 is LNHDA and CDR2 SQIVND (reference sequence).

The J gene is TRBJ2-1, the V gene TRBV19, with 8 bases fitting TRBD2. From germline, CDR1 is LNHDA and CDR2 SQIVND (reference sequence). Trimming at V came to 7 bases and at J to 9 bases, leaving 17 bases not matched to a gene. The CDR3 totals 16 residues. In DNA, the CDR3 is TGTGCCAGTAAAAGGTCTCGGGGACTAGGAGGGGGTGAGCAGTTCTTC. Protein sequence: CASKRSRGLGGGEQFF.

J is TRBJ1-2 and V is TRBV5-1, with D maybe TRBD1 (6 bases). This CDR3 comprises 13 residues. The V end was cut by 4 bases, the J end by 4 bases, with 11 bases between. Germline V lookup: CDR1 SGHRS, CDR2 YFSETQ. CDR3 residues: CASSLGQIYGYTF. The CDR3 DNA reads TGCGCCAGCAGCCTCGGACAGATCTATGGCTACACCTTC.